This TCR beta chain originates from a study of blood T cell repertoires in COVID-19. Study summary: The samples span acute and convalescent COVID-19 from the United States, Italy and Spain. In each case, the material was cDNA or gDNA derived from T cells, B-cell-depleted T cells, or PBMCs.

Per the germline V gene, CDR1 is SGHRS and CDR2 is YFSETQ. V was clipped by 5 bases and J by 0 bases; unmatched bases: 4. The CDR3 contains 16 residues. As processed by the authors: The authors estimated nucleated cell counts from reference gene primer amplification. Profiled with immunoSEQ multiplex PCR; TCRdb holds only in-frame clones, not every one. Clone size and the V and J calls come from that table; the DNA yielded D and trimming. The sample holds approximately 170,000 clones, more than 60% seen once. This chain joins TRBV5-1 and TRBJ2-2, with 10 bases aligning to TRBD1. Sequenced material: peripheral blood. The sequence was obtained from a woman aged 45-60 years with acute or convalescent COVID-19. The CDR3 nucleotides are TGCGCCAGCAGACCAGGGACAGGGGCGAACACCGGGGAGCTGTTTTTT. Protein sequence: CASRPGTGANTGELFF.